A single sample gave rise to the 17 T cell receptor beta chains below, sequenced in a study of response to subunit inactivated influenza vaccine. TCRdb passed the RT-PCR reads through MiXCR, listing each CDR3 protein once. The table has more than 700,000 distinct CDR3 sequences, around 20% seen once. The material was PBMCs from blood, obtained around 5 days after vaccination. The receptor source for this set is a man aged 50 or older who received an inactivated influenza vaccine.

The gene calls are TRBV7-2 and TRBJ2-3; 11 bases are a match to TRBD2. The CDR3 length is 17 residues. CDR1 and CDR2 (germline): SGHTA, FQGNSA. With V trimmed by 1 base and J by 5 bases, 8 bases remained unmatched. Written as DNA, the CDR3 is TGTGCCAGCAGCTTAGTTGGTCTAGCGGGAGGTCAAGATACGCAGTATTTT. As protein: CASSLVGLAGGQDTQYF.

The gene calls are TRBV29-1 and TRBJ2-3, with D maybe TRBD1 (6 bases). CDR3 size: 13 residues. Germline V gene data show CDR1 as SQVTM and CDR2 as ANQGSEA. The V end lost 7 bases, the J end lost 2 bases, and 13 bases lay between the germline ends. In DNA form, the CDR3 reads TGCAGCGCCCCGAGGGGGAACACAGATACGCAGTATTTT. It yields the protein CSAPRGNTDTQYF.

J is TRBJ2-1 and V is TRBV7-8; D uncertain. Trimming removed 7 bases at V and 8 bases at J, with 21 bases between. Looked up from germline, CDR1 is SGHVS and CDR2 is FQNEAQ. The CDR3 runs to 15 residues. The CDR3 loop is CASTKTETGLYEQFF. CDR3 DNA sequence: TGTGCCAGCACCAAAACGGAGACTGGTTTGTATGAGCAGTTCTTC.

V is TRBV24-1 and J is TRBJ2-1; TRBD1 matches 7 bases. With V trimmed by 3 bases and J by 3 bases, 4 bases remained unmatched. The germline V gene encodes CDR1 KGHDR and CDR2 SFDVKD. The CDR3 covers 15 residues. The CDR3 DNA sequence: TGTGCCACCAGTGATGTGGGACAGAACTACAATGAGCAGTTCTTC. Translated, it gives CATSDVGQNYNEQFF.

In regard to this clonotype: Possible read error: a much larger clone is one base away. This chain joins TRBV12-3 or TRBV12-4 and TRBJ2-3; TRBD2 matches 9 bases. The CDR3 extends over 15 amino acids. For the CDR3, the DNA is TGTGCCAGCAGTTTAGGTAGCGGGAGCACAGATACGCAGTTTTTT. Residues: CASSLGSGSTDTQFF.

The chain combines TRBV2 with TRBJ2-3, with 8 bases fitting TRBD1. The V and J ends lost 6 bases and 2 bases, in that order; junction bases with no gene match: 7. CDR1 is SNHLY and CDR2 is FYNNEI in the germline V gene. The CDR3 length is 15 residues. This CDR3 reads CASSSQGANTDTQYF. The CDR3 coding sequence is TGTGCCAGCAGCTCCCAGGGGGCGAACACAGATACGCAGTATTTT. Full variable domain (remainder filled in from reference TRBV2 and TRBJ2-3): EPEVTQTPSHQVTQMGQEVILRCVPISNHLYFYWYRQILGQKVEFLVSFYNNEISEKSEIFDDQFSVERPDGSNFTLKIRSTKLEDSAMYFCASSSQGANTDTQYFGPGTRLTVL.

The chain carries TRBV12-3 or TRBV12-4 and TRBJ1-4; D is undetermined. This CDR3 is 13 amino acids long. V was trimmed by 5 bases and J by 11 bases, leaving 15 bases between them. This chain's CDR3 is CASSPLPDGKLFF. The CDR3 DNA is TGTGCCAGCAGTCCTCTCCCCGACGGGAAACTGTTTTTT.

Only a few counts were recorded for this clonotype. The J gene is TRBJ2-7, the V gene TRBV7-2, with 13 positions matching TRBD2. CDR3 length: 15 amino acids. The V gene's germline CDR1 is SGHTA and CDR2 FQGNSA. With 5 bases clipped from V and 2 bases from J, the junction kept 3 bases outside the gene matches. The CDR3 nucleotides read TGTGCCAGCAGCATGGGACTAGCGGGACCCTACGAGCAGTACTTC. Its protein is CASSMGLAGPYEQYF.

The genes are TRBV5-1 and TRBJ2-3; 7 bases fit TRBD2. The CDR3 is made up of 13 amino acids. V was pared by 3 bases and J by 10 bases, with 8 bases of the junction left unmatched. CDR1 is SGHRS and CDR2 is YFSETQ in the germline V gene. CDR3 nucleotides: TGCGCCAGCAGCTCGGGAGGCGGAGGGGCGCAGTATTTT. Its protein is CASSSGGGGAQYF.

This clonotype was seen only a few times. This chain uses TRBV13 with TRBJ2-7; 9 positions match TRBD2. The CDR3 spans 17 residues. Germline V lookup: CDR1 PRHDT, CDR2 FYEKMQ (reference sequence). Unmatched junction bases numbered 6, after V lost 0 bases and J lost 0 bases. For the CDR3, the DNA is TGTGCCAGCAGCTTAGGCCGTAGCGGGGGCTACTCCTACGAGCAGTACTTC. This codes for CASSLGRSGGYSYEQYF.

This clonotype turned up a few times. This chain connects TRBV6-4 to TRBJ2-1, with D possibly being TRBD2 (6 bases). Trimming cost V 3 bases and J 5 bases, with 14 bases left between them. Germline values: CDR1 MRHNA, CDR2 SNTAGT. The CDR3 sequence is 15 residues long. CDR3 amino acids: CASSEWASANNEQFF. The DNA of the CDR3 is TGTGCCAGCAGTGAATGGGCTAGCGCCAACAATGAGCAGTTCTTC.

This clonotype was counted between two and nine times. The chain links TRBV7-2 to TRBJ2-1, with TRBD2 identical over 12 bases. This CDR3 spans 15 amino acids. With V trimmed by 4 bases and J by 8 bases, 6 bases remained unmatched. The V gene's germline CDR1 is SGHTA and CDR2 FQGNSA. The CDR3 sequence is CASSYLAGGIHEQFF. CDR3 sequence (DNA): TGTGCCAGCAGCTACCTAGCGGGAGGGATCCATGAGCAGTTCTTC.

This clonotype showed up many times. The rearrangement links TRBV5-1 to TRBJ2-1, with 7 bases lining up with TRBD2. The junction had 10 bases not matched to a gene; V was cut back by 10 bases and J by 6 bases. Germline V gene sequence: CDR1 SGHRS, CDR2 YFSETQ. The CDR3 spans 13 residues. The CDR3 reads CASGLGNINEQFF. CDR3 nucleotide sequence: TGCGCCTCAGGACTAGGTAATATCAATGAGCAGTTCTTC.

The rearrangement uses TRBV10-3 and TRBJ1-2; no reliable D call. Trimming removed 5 bases from V and 3 bases from J, with 28 bases in between. The CDR3 loop spans 19 amino acids. The germline V gene encodes CDR1 ENHRY and CDR2 SYGVKD. The CDR3 loop reads CAISPNVWVRLESHYGYTF. The DNA of the CDR3 is TGTGCCATCAGTCCTAATGTGTGGGTCAGGTTGGAATCGCACTATGGCTACACCTTC.

This clonotype occurred a few times. The chain joins TRBV7-2 to TRBJ1-2, with D tentatively TRBD1 (6 bases). The CDR3 is 13 amino acids. The V and J ends lost 5 bases and 3 bases respectively, with 10 bases between them. The V gene's germline CDR1 is SGHTA and CDR2 FQGNSA. CDR3 region: CASSPDRYYGYTF. In nucleotides, the CDR3 is TGTGCCAGCAGCCCCGACAGGTACTATGGCTACACCTTC.

This clonotype was observed a single time. This sequence joins TRBV10-3 and TRBJ2-5; D unclear. V gave up 4 bases and J gave up 5 bases, with 11 bases separating them. Germline CDR1 ENHRY, CDR2 SYGVKD. The CDR3 extends over 13 amino acids. The CDR3 sequence: CAISVNVRETQYF. In DNA form, the CDR3 reads TGTGCCATCAGTGTAAACGTTCGTGAGACCCAGTACTTC.

The genes are TRBV7-8 and TRBJ2-1; TRBD2 aligns across 13 bases. CDR3 size: 15 residues. The germline CDR1 and CDR2 sequences are SGHVS and FQNEAQ. V dropped 6 bases and J dropped 7; count of bases not matched to a gene: 6. CDR3: CASRLAGGPRNEQFF. CDR3 DNA: TGTGCCAGCAGACTAGCGGGGGGGCCCAGGAATGAGCAGTTCTTC. The full variable domain, its missing parts supplied by reference TRBV7-8 and TRBJ2-1, is GAGVSQSPRYKVAKRGQDVALRCDPISGHVSLFWYQQALGQGPEFLTYFQNEAQLDKSGLPSDRFFAERPEGSVSTLKIQRTQQEDSAVYLCASRLAGGPRNEQFFGPGTRLTVL.